A selection of T cell receptor beta chains follows, all from one sample in a study of blood T cell repertoires in COVID-19. The repertoire was sequenced with immunoSEQ multiplex PCR; TCRdb's copy has only in-frame clones and lacks some. The sample consists of under 450,000 clones, about 88% of them appearing once. Sequencing was carried out using peripheral blood. The source of these receptors is a woman between 35 and 50 years old with COVID-19, enrolled during active disease. Each CDR3 is given with its conserved first and last residue. Each record gives: J gene, clone size, CDR3 length, V gene, D gene, CDR3 DNA, CDR3 protein. D genes are given only for firm matches. Expanded clones get a size class; other rows say once, few or many, or leave the size out.

>TRBJ2-5|-|16|TRBV7-2|TRBD2
TGTGCCAGCAGTACTAGCGGGAGATCGACCGGCGAGACCCAGTACTTC
CASSTSGRSTGETQYF
>TRBJ1-3|-|11|TRBV6-2/TRBV6-3|TRBD1
TGTGCCAGCAGTACCGGGACAGGGTCACATTTT
CASSTGTGSHF
>TRBJ1-1|-|14|TRBV28|TRBD1
TGTGCCAGCATCAAAGGGACAGGGGCCACTGAAGCTTTCTTT
CASIKGTGATEAFF
>TRBJ1-3|-|19|TRBV7-9|TRBD1
TGTGCCAGCAGTCCCCTTGGACAGGTAAAACCGAGCTCTGGAAACACCATATATTTT
CASSPLGQVKPSSGNTIYF
>TRBJ2-5|once|15|TRBV5-1|-
TGCGCCAGCAGCTTGAGAAAGCCCGATTTTGAGACCCAGTACTTC
CASSLRKPDFETQYF
>TRBJ2-7|-|17|TRBV5-1|-
TGCGCCAGCAGCTTGCTTTCCCCCCGGCAGGGCAGCTACGAGCAGTACTTC
CASSLLSPRQGSYEQYF
>TRBJ1-1|-|15|TRBV24-1|-
TGTGCCACCAGTGATTTGGCGGTAGGGGCAGTTGAAGCTTTCTTT
CATSDLAVGAVEAFF
>TRBJ1-5|-|17|TRBV4-1|-
TGCGCCAGCAGCCAATCAGGGTTAAGGAATATCAATCAGCCCCAGCATTTT
CASSQSGLRNINQPQHF
>TRBJ1-1|-|13|TRBV28|-
TGTGCCAGCGTCCTTTACTTGAACACTGAAGCTTTCTTT
CASVLYLNTEAFF
>TRBJ1-1|once|17|TRBV27|TRBD1
TGTGCCAGCAGTTTATCTGGCCAGGGGGCGATAGTAGCTGAAGCTTTCTTT
CASSLSGQGAIVAEAFF
>TRBJ2-3|-|18|TRBV2|-
TGTGCCAGCAGTGAAATTCTAATCGGTGTGCGGAGCACAGATACGCAGTATTTT
CASSEILIGVRSTDTQYF
>TRBJ2-5|-|15|TRBV3-1/TRBV3-2|-
TGTGCCAGCAGCATAGAGCAGGGTTACCAAGAGACCCAGTACTTC
CASSIEQGYQETQYF
>TRBJ1-2|-|13|TRBV28|-
TGTGCCAGCAGTCCCCGGTCGGGATACGGCTACACCTTC
CASSPRSGYGYTF
>TRBJ2-5|-|15|TRBV19|-
TGTGCCAGTAGTATGGGGGGGCCGGGGGGAAAGACCCAGTACTTC
CASSMGGPGGKTQYF
>TRBJ2-7|-|14|TRBV29-1|-
TGCAGCGTTGAAGATACAGGGAGCTCCTACGAGCAGTACTTC
CSVEDTGSSYEQYF
>TRBJ2-3|-|14|TRBV7-3|-
TGTGCCAGCAGCCCAGGAAGGCACACAGATACGCAGTATTTT
CASSPGRHTDTQYF
>TRBJ1-1|-|14|TRBV27|TRBD1
TGTGCCAGCAGGGGACAGGGACAGAACACTGAAGCTTTCTTT
CASRGQGQNTEAFF
>TRBJ1-2|-|15|TRBV5-1|TRBD1
TGCGCCAGCAGCCTTTCGACAGGGCTCAGCTATGGCTACACCTTC
CASSLSTGLSYGYTF
>TRBJ2-3|-|16|TRBV18|TRBD1
TGTGCCAGCTCACCAGGGGACAGGGGACCCACAGATACGCAGTATTTT
CASSPGDRGPTDTQYF
>TRBJ2-4|-|14|TRBV7-2|TRBD2
TGTGCCAGCAGCCACCAAGCGGGAGGGCACATTCAGTACTTC
CASSHQAGGHIQYF
>TRBJ2-2|-|14|TRBV29-1|-
TGCAGCGTTCCCACTGGGCGGAGGGCCGGGGAGCTGTTTTTT
CSVPTGRRAGELFF
>TRBJ1-6|-|14|TRBV6-5|TRBD1
TGTGCCAGCGTTGGGGACAGCTTAAATTCACCCCTCCACTTT
CASVGDSLNSPLHF
>TRBJ1-1|-|17|TRBV9|-
TGTGCCAGCAGCCCCCACCCTCCGGGACATCGGAACACTGAAGCTTTCTTT
CASSPHPPGHRNTEAFF
>TRBJ1-2|-|12|TRBV29-1|TRBD1
TGCAGCGTTATACAGGGGGGCTATGGCTACACCTTC
CSVIQGGYGYTF
>TRBJ1-2|-|17|TRBV11-2|-
TGTGCCAGCAGCTTAGCCCCGACACCCGCCCCCATCTATGGCTACACCTTC
CASSLAPTPAPIYGYTF
>TRBJ2-1|-|13|TRBV12-3/TRBV12-4|-
TGTGCCAGCAGTTTGAGGCGGCACAATGAGCAGTTCTTC
CASSLRRHNEQFF
>TRBJ1-3|once|15|TRBV9|-
TGTGCCAGCAGCGTAGGCCCAGGGAAAGGAAACACCATATATTTT
CASSVGPGKGNTIYF
>TRBJ1-2|-|14|TRBV28|-
TGTGCCAGCAGTCCCCCGGGAGGCCTCTATGGCTACACCTTC
CASSPPGGLYGYTF
>TRBJ2-1|-|11|TRBV29-1|TRBD1
TGCAGCGTTGGGACAGGGGGTGAGCAGTTCTTC
CSVGTGGEQFF
>TRBJ1-1|-|15|TRBV7-9|TRBD1
TGTGCCAGCAGCATACGACAGGACAGGGAAACTGAAGCTTTCTTT
CASSIRQDRETEAFF
>TRBJ1-1|few|14|TRBV30|TRBD1
TGTGCCAGAGGACAGGGGGTCCAGAACACTGAAGCTTTCTTT
CARGQGVQNTEAFF
>TRBJ2-1|-|16|TRBV11-2|TRBD2
TGTGCCAGCTCCCGGAACAGCGGGGGGGTTGGGAATGAGCAGTTCTTC
CASSRNSGGVGNEQFF
>TRBJ1-1|-|15|TRBV18|-
TGTGCCAGCTCACCATTAAAACAGGGGAACACTGAAGCTTTCTTT
CASSPLKQGNTEAFF
>TRBJ1-5|-|15|TRBV7-9|-
TGTGCCAGCAGCCCCACCGGGACATATAATCAGCCCCAGCATTTT
CASSPTGTYNQPQHF
>TRBJ2-4|-|14|TRBV5-5|-
TGTGCCAGCAGCCGGGAGTTAGCCAAAAACATTCAGTACTTC
CASSRELAKNIQYF